These 21 T cell receptor beta chains came from one sample sequenced in a study of CD8 T cells in Susac syndrome (dated by TCRdb to the late 2010s). Library prep was done by the immunoSEQ multiplex PCR assay. RNA was extracted with the RNeasy kit and about 0.5 to 1 ug was reverse transcribed using random hexamers. TCRdb redid the processing of the public reads, applying fastp at Q25 and MiXCR, and retained in-frame beta chains. Each entry merges the rows of one CDR3 protein and shows their most common DNA and genes. The sample table lists about 130,000 distinct CDR3 sequences, just over 90% of them with a count of one. The ten largest clones represent approximately 0.31% of the sample. The sample comprised CD8+ T cells from PBMCs. The receptor set was obtained from a human donor with multiple sclerosis.

The chain couples TRBV15 to TRBJ2-5; D is unresolved. In germline, CDR1 is LNHNV, CDR2 YYDKDF (reference sequence). This CDR3 contains 16 residues. The V end lost 7 bases, the J end lost 4 bases, and 22 bases lay between the germline ends. For the CDR3, the DNA is TGTGCCACCATCAGTGACTTGGGCTCCGAAGTAGAGACCCAGTACTTC. Encoded protein: CATISDLGSEVETQYF. The full variable domain, its missing parts supplied by reference TRBV15 and TRBJ2-5, is DAMVIQNPRYQVTQFGKPVTLSCSQTLNHNVMYWYQQKSSQAPKLLFHYYDKDFNNEADTPDNFQSRRPNTSFCFLDIRSPGLGDTAMYLCATISDLGSEVETQYFGPGTRLLVL.

The chain combines TRBV7-9 with TRBJ2-2; D is possibly TRBD1 or TRBD2 (5 bases each). The CDR3 contains 18 residues. In germline, CDR1 is SEHNR, CDR2 FQNEAQ (reference sequence). V was shortened by 5 bases and J by 1 base, with 20 bases between the two germline ends. CDR3: CASSLTLMTAENTGELFF. CDR3 nucleotides: TGTGCCAGCAGCCTCACCCTCATGACAGCGGAGAACACCGGGGAGCTGTTTTTT.

This chain joins TRBV12-3 or TRBV12-4 and TRBJ2-2; no clear D. CDR3 size: 16 residues. Trimming took 0 bases from V and 2 from J, leaving 10 bases between them. The CDR3 region is CASSLAVKLNTGELFF. The CDR3 DNA reads as TGTGCCAGCAGTTTAGCGGTTAAGCTCAACACCGGGGAGCTGTTTTTT.

The chain uses TRBV29-1 and TRBJ2-1; TRBD2 agrees at 9 bases. There are 15 residues in the CDR3. Trimming removed 3 bases from V and 3 bases from J; junction bases left unmatched: 6. The germline CDR1 and CDR2 sequences are SQVTM and ANQGSEA. The CDR3 is CSVDDAGGLYNEQFF. CDR3 DNA: TGCAGCGTTGACGATGCGGGGGGGCTCTACAATGAGCAGTTCTTC.

The genes are TRBV4-1 and TRBJ2-5, with TRBD1 matching 8 bases. Germline CDR1 is MGHRA and CDR2 is YSYEKL. V gave up 3 bases and J gave up 6 bases; unmatched junction bases: 18. This CDR3 has 18 residues. CDR3 amino acids: CASSHNHGPDRAWKTQYF. The CDR3 nucleotides read TGCGCCAGCAGCCACAACCACGGGCCGGACAGGGCATGGAAGACCCAGTACTTC.

This clonotype appeared a single time. The chain recombines TRBV11-3 with TRBJ2-1, with TRBD1 matching 8 bases. V lost 4 bases, J lost 6 bases, and 14 bases stayed unmatched. The CDR3 sequence is 17 residues long. Germline V lookup: CDR1 SGHNT, CDR2 YENEEA. DNA of the CDR3: TGTGCCAGCAGCTCAGCCCACTCAGGGGGCTTGGGCAATGAGCAGTTCTTC. It encodes CASSSAHSGGLGNEQFF.

The chain joins TRBV20-1 to TRBJ2-7; 10 bases agree with TRBD2. In germline, CDR1 is DFQATT, CDR2 SNEGSKA (reference sequence). The CDR3 runs 15 residues. V lost 4 bases, J lost 3 bases, and 9 bases stayed unmatched. DNA of the CDR3: TGCAGTGCTACGATAGCGGGGGGTAAATTCTACGAGCAGTACTTC. Translating gives CSATIAGGKFYEQYF.

V gene TRBV15 combines with J gene TRBJ2-1; 11 positions agree with TRBD2. V trimming: 5 bases; J trimming: 9 bases; junction bases outside the gene matches: 18. CDR1 LNHNV and CDR2 YYDKDF come from the germline V gene (reference sequence). The CDR3 loop spans 18 amino acids. The CDR3, as DNA: TGTGCCACCAGCGACACTAGCGGGAGTTTTGGGATTGCGGGTGAGCAGTTCTTC. Translated: CATSDTSGSFGIAGEQFF. The full variable domain, with the rest looked up from reference TRBV15 and TRBJ2-1, is DAMVIQNPRYQVTQFGKPVTLSCSQTLNHNVMYWYQQKSSQAPKLLFHYYDKDFNNEADTPDNFQSRRPNTSFCFLDIRSPGLGDTAMYLCATSDTSGSFGIAGEQFFGPGTRLTVL.

Only a few counts were recorded for this clonotype. The V gene is TRBV5-4, the J gene TRBJ2-7; maybe TRBD2 (6 bases). This CDR3 is built from 19 residues. Germline values: CDR1 SGHNT, CDR2 YYREEE (reference sequence). V shed 4 bases and J shed 2 bases, with 28 bases lying between them. CDR3 amino acids: CASSRHGGKSLARPYEQYV. The CDR3 DNA reads as TGTGCCAGCAGCCGCCACGGGGGTAAAAGTCTAGCGCGTCCCTACGAGCAGTACGTC.

V is TRBV4-1 and J is TRBJ1-3; D not resolved. Germline-derived CDR1 and CDR2 are MGHRA and YSYEKL. This CDR3 region has 17 residues. Trimming took 0 bases from V and 0 from J, leaving 12 bases between them. The CDR3 region is CASSQDYERGSGNTIYF. For the CDR3, the DNA is TGCGCCAGCAGCCAAGATTATGAGCGGGGCTCTGGAAACACCATATATTTT.

V gene TRBV19 combines with J gene TRBJ2-7; D could derive from TRBD1 or TRBD2 (6 bases each). CDR1 LNHDA and CDR2 SQIVND come from the germline V gene (reference sequence). V was pared by 2 bases and J by 1 base, with 9 bases between. There are 14 residues in the CDR3. CDR3 in amino acids: CASSITGASYEQYF. As DNA, the CDR3 is TGTGCCAGTAGTATAACGGGGGCGTCCTACGAGCAGTACTTC.

The chain carries TRBV9 and TRBJ2-2; 11 bases agree with TRBD2. Germline CDR1 reads SGDLS; CDR2 reads YYNGEE. The trim removed 1 base at V and 5 bases at J, leaving 10 bases unmatched. The CDR3 extends over 18 amino acids. The CDR3 loop is CASSVPRAGTSGTGELFF. CDR3 DNA: TGTGCCAGCAGCGTACCGAGAGCCGGGACTAGCGGAACCGGGGAGCTGTTTTTT.

The CDR3 DNA reads as TGCGCCAGCAGCTTGACAGGGTTCGAGACCTACGAGCAGTACGTC. Encoded protein: CASSLTGFETYEQYV. This chain joins TRBV5-1 and TRBJ2-7, with D possibly matching TRBD1 (6 bases). V was trimmed by 1 base and J by 2 bases, leaving 13 bases between them. The CDR3 runs 15 residues. Germline-derived CDR1 and CDR2 are SGHRS and YFSETQ.

DNA for the CDR3: TGTGCCAGCAGTTTATCATACGGTGGAAGGACTGAAGCTTTCTTT. This encodes CASSLSYGGRTEAFF. V is TRBV27 and J is TRBJ1-1; D gene uncertain. CDR1 is MNHEY and CDR2 is SMNVEV in the germline V gene (reference sequence). The CDR3 totals 15 residues. Trimming shortened V by 0 bases and J by 5 bases, and 13 bases separated the two germline ends.

The CDR3 region is CATSDPPRVGQFF. The CDR3 bases are TGTGCCACCAGTGACCCCCCCCGGGTAGGGCAGTTCTTC. The chain links TRBV24-1 to TRBJ2-1; D is undetermined. The length of the CDR3 is 13 residues. The V gene lost 4 bases and the J gene lost 12 bases, with 15 bases spanning the gap. In germline, CDR1 is KGHDR, CDR2 SFDVKD.

The rearrangement uses TRBV9 and TRBJ2-5, with TRBD1 matching over 11 bases. The CDR3 runs to 15 residues. Germline V gene sequence: CDR1 SGDLS, CDR2 YYNGEE. V trimming: 4 bases; J trimming: 5 bases; junction bases outside the gene matches: 7. Written as DNA, the CDR3 is TGTGCCAGCAGCCTCTCGGACAGGGGGCTTGAGACCCAGTACTTC. Its protein is CASSLSDRGLETQYF.

The chain couples TRBV2 to TRBJ2-2, with 9 bases matching TRBD2. The CDR3 spans 16 residues. Losses at the gene ends were 3 bases for V and 4 bases for J; bases not matched to a gene: 6. Germline V gene lookup returns CDR1 SNHLY and CDR2 FYNNEI. CDR3 in amino acids: CASSDVAGGFTGELFF. The CDR3 bases are TGTGCCAGCAGTGATGTGGCGGGAGGGTTCACCGGGGAGCTGTTTTTT.

This clonotype was counted a single time. The V call is TRBV7-8, the J call TRBJ2-7; the D is unclear. Germline V CDR1 and CDR2: SGHVS, FQNEAQ. The CDR3 sequence is 18 residues long. Trimming took off 1 base at V and 0 bases at J, with 19 bases between the two ends. CDR3 region: CASSLGWSAHTSSYEQYV. CDR3 bases: TGTGCCAGCAGCTTAGGTTGGTCGGCGCACACATCCTCCTACGAGCAGTACGTC.

The V and J genes are TRBV29-1 and TRBJ2-1; 8 nucleotides align to TRBD1. This CDR3 is 14 amino acids long. Germline V CDR1 and CDR2: SQVTM, ANQGSEA. V was pared by 7 bases and J by 8 bases, with 13 bases of the junction left unmatched. As DNA, the CDR3 is TGCAGCGCCCGCGGATGGACAGGGCCCGATGAGCAGTTCTTC. Protein product: CSARGWTGPDEQFF.

The V gene is TRBV28, the J gene TRBJ2-3; 9 bases are shared with TRBD2. Germline CDR1 reads MDHEN; CDR2 reads SYDVKM. With V trimmed by 2 bases and J by 3 bases, 9 bases remained unmatched. This CDR3 contains 17 residues. CDR3 sequence (DNA): TGTGCCAGCAGTTTAGGTCTAGCGGGGAGGGGTACAGATACGCAGTATTTT. This sequence encodes CASSLGLAGRGTDTQYF.

V is TRBV18 and J is TRBJ1-3; D call uncertain. The ends were cut back, 8 bases at V and 0 bases at J, with 5 bases in the middle. Germline CDR1 KGHSH, CDR2 LQKENI. The CDR3 is made up of 12 amino acids. CDR3 region: CASRPSGNTIYF. Written as DNA, the CDR3 is TGTGCCAGCCGCCCCTCTGGAAACACCATATATTTT.